This T cell receptor (beta chain) stems from a study of T cells in tumors after PD-1 blockade. V lost 5 bases to trimming and J lost 7 bases, with 12 bases between them. Looked up from germline, CDR1 is LGHDT and CDR2 is YNNKEL (reference sequence). The CDR3 covers 12 residues. The protocol was immunoSEQ multiplex PCR, while the TCRdb copy is restricted to in-frame clones and leaves out a portion. This sample has over 10,000 clones; approximately 63% occur once, and the top ten carry less than 20%. By sample share, this clone is medium-sized (0.01 to 0.1%). The sequence was collected from a human donor with basal cell carcinoma. Sequencing used tumor tissue, obtained before anti-PD-1 treatment. The chain uses TRBV3-1 (or the pseudogene TRBV3-2) and TRBJ2-7; D unclear. The CDR3 DNA is TGTGCCAGCAGCTCTACCTTGGGGGAGCAGTACTTC. Amino acid sequence: CASSSTLGEQYF.